The sequence of this T cell receptor (beta chain) was determined in a study of cytomegalovirus exposure and HLA in healthy donors. Profiled with immunoSEQ multiplex PCR; TCRdb holds only in-frame clones, not every one. The data hold some 130,000 clones, with approximately 80% observed a single time. Note on this clone: The antigen remains undetermined.

V dropped 5 bases and J dropped 4; count of bases not matched to a gene: 8. This CDR3 region has 16 residues. Germline loops: CDR1 SGHVS, CDR2 FQNEAQ. A roughly 120-subject validation cohort, separate from the 666-subject first cohort, supplied the donors. Study-wide results and limits: The authors enumerated 150 to 200 TCR beta chains as linked to cytomegalovirus. Through in vitro validation, three CMV-associated chains were shown to be specific for CMV antigens. Within the 90 to 150 validation repertoires, first-cohort TCR clusters tended to co-occur, according to a later analysis.

This clonotype originated in a young man in good health and CMV-seropositive. Sequenced sample: PBMCs. This chain connects TRBV7-8 to TRBJ2-1; 10 positions agree with TRBD1. The CDR3 DNA follows: TGTGCCAGCAGCCCCGGGGGACAGGGGAGGTACAATGAGCAGTTCTTC. This encodes CASSPGGQGRYNEQFF.